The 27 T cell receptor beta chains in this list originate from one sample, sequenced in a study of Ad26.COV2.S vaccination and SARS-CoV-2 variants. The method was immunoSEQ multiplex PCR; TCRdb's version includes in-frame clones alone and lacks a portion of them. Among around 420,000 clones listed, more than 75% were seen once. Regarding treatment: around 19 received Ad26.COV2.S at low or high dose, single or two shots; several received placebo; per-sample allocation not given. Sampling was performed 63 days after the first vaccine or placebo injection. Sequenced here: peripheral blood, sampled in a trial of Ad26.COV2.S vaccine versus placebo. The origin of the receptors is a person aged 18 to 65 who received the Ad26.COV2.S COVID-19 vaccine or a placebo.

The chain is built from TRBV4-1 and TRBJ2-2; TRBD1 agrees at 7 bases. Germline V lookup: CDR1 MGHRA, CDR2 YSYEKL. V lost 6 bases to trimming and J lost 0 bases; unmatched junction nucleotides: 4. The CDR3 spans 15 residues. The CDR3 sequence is CASRPGTANTGELFF. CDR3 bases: TGCGCCAGCAGACCCGGGACAGCGAACACCGGGGAGCTGTTTTTT.

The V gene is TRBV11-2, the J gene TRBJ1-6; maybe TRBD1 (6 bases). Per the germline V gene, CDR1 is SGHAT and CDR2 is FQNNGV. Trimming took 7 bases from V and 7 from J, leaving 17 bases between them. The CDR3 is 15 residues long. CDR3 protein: CASNPLGQPNSPLHF. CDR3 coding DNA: TGTGCCAGCAATCCACTCGGACAGCCGAATTCACCCCTCCACTTT.

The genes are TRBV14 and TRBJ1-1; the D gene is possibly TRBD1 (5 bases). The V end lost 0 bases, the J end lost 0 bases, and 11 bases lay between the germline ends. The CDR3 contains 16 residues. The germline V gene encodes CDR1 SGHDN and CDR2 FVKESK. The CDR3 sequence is CASSQDRGGMNTEAFF. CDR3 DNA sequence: TGTGCCAGCAGCCAAGATCGCGGGGGAATGAACACTGAAGCTTTCTTT.

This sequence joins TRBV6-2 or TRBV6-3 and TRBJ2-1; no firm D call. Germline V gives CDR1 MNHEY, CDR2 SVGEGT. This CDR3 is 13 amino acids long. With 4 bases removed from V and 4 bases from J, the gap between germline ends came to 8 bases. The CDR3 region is CASSLWLYNEQFF. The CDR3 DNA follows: TGTGCCAGCAGTTTGTGGCTTTACAATGAGCAGTTCTTC.

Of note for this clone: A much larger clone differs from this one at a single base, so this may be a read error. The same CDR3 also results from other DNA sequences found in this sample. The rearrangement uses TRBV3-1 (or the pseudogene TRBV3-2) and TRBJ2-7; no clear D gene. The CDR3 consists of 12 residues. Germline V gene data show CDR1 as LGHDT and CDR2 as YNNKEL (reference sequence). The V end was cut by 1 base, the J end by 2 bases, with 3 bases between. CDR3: CASSQGPYEQYF. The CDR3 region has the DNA TGTGCCAGCAGCCAAGGCCCCTACGAGCAGTACTTC.

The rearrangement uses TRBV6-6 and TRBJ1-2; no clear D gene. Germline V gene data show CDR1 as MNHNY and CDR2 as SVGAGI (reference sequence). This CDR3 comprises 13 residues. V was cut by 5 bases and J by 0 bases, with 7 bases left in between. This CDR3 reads CASSPGPNYGYTF. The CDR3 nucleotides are TGTGCCAGCAGTCCGGGTCCTAACTATGGCTACACCTTC.

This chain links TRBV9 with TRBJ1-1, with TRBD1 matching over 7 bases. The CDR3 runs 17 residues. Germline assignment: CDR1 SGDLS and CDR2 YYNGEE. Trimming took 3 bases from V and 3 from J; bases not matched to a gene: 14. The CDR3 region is CASSARPTQGRDTEAFF. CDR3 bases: TGTGCCAGCAGCGCCCGACCCACACAGGGGAGGGACACTGAAGCTTTCTTT.

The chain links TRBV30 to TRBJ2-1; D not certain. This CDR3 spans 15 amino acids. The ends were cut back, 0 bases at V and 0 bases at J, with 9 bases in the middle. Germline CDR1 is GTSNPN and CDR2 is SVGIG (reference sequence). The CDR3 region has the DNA TGTGCCTGGAGTGTAGTCCTGAGCTCCTACAATGAGCAGTTCTTC. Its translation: CAWSVVLSSYNEQFF.

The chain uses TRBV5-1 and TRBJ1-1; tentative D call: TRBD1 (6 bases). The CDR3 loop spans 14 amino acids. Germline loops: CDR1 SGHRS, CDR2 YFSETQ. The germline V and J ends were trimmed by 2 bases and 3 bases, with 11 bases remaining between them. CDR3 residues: CASSFQGSDTEAFF. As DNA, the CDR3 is TGCGCCAGCAGCTTTCAGGGGTCGGACACTGAAGCTTTCTTT.

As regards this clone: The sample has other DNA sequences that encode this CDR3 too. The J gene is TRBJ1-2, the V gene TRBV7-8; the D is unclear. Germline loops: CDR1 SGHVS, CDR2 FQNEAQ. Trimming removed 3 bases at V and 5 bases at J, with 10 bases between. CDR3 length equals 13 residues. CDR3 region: CASSFSKGYGYTF. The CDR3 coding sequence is TGTGCCAGCAGCTTTAGCAAGGGTTATGGCTACACCTTC.

The CDR3 spells CASSQEGVGNSPLHF. Here the CDR3 DNA reads TGCGCCAGCAGCCAAGAGGGAGTTGGAAATTCACCCCTCCACTTT. The J gene is TRBJ1-6, the V gene TRBV4-3; D is unresolved. Germline CDR1 and CDR2: LGHNA and YSLEER. CDR3 length equals 15 residues. V gave up 0 bases and J gave up 7 bases, with 10 bases separating them.

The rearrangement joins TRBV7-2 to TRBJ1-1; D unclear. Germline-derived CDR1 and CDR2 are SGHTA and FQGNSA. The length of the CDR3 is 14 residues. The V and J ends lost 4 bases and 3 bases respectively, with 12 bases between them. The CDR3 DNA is TGTGCCAGCAGCTCAAAGTTGACTTACACTGAAGCTTTCTTT. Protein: CASSSKLTYTEAFF.

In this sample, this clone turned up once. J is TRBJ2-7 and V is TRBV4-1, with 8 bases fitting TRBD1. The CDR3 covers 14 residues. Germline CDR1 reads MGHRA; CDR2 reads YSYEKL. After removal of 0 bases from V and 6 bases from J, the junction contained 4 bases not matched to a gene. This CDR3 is CASSQDGQGGEQYF. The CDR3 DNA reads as TGCGCCAGCAGCCAAGATGGACAGGGAGGCGAGCAGTACTTC.

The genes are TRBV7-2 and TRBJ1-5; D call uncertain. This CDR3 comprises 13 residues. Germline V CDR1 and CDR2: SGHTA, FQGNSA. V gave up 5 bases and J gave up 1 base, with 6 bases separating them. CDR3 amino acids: CASSPQSNQPQHF. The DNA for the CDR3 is TGTGCCAGCAGCCCGCAGAGCAATCAGCCCCAGCATTTT.

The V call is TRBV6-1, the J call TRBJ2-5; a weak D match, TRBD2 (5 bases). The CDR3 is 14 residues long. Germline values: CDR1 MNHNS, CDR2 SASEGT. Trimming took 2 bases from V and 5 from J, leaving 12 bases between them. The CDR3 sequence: CASSEPRVRETQYF. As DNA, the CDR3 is TGTGCCAGCAGTGAACCGAGGGTCAGGGAGACCCAGTACTTC.

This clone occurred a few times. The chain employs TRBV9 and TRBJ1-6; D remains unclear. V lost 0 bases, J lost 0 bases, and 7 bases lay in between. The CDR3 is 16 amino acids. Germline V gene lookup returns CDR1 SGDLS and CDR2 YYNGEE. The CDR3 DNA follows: TGTGCCAGCAGCGTAGGGGTGAGCTCCTATAATTCACCCCTCCACTTT. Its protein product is CASSVGVSSYNSPLHF.

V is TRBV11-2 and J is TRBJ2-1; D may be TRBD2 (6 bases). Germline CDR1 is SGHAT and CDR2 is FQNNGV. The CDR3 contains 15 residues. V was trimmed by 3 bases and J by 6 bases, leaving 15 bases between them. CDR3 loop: CASSFYLGEANEQFF. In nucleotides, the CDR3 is TGTGCCAGCAGCTTCTACCTAGGGGAGGCCAATGAGCAGTTCTTC.

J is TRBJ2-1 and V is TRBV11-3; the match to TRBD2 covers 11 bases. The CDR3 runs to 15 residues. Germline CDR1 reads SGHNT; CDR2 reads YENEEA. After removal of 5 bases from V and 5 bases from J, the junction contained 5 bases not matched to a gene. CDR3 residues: CASSRSGGADNEQFF. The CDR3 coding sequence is TGTGCCAGCAGCCGTAGCGGGGGGGCTGACAATGAGCAGTTCTTC. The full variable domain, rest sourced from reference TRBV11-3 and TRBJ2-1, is EAGVVQSPRYKIIEKKQPVAFWCNPISGHNTLYWYLQNLGQGPELLIRYENEEAVDDSQLPKDRFSAERLKGVDSTLKIQPAELGDSAVYLCASSRSGGADNEQFFGPGTRLTVL.

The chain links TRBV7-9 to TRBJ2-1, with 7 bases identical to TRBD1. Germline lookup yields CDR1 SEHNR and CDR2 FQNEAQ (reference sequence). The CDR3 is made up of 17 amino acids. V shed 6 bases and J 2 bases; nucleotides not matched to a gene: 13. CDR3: CASSRPLQGSPYNEQFF. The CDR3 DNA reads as TGTGCCAGCAGTCGCCCCCTACAGGGGAGCCCCTACAATGAGCAGTTCTTC.

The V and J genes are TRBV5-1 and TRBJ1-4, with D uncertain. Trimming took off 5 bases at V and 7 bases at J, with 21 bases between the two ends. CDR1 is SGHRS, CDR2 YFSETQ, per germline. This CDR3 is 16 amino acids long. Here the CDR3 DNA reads TGCGCCAGCAGTTCAGGAGGTATGCAGAGGAGTGAAAAACTGTTTTTT. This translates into CASSSGGMQRSEKLFF.

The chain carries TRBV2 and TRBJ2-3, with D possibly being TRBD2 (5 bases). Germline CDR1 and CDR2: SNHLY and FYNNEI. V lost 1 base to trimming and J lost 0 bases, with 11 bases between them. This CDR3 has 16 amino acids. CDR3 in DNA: TGTGCCAGCAGTGAAGTCGGGGTTGGAAGCACAGATACGCAGTATTTT. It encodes CASSEVGVGSTDTQYF.

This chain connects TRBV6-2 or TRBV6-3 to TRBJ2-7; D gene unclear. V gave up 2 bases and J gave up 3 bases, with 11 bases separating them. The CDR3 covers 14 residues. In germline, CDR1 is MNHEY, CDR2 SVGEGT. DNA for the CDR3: TGTGCCAGCAGTTACAGGGCAGCTTTCTACGAGCAGTACTTC. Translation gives CASSYRAAFYEQYF.

CDR3 coding DNA: TGTGCCAGCAGCTACTCTAGCGGGGGGCACCGTGTACAGTACTTC. Its protein product is CASSYSSGGHRVQYF. This chain connects TRBV7-2 to TRBJ2-7; 11 bases map to TRBD2. Trimming cost V 4 bases and J 10 bases; bases outside gene matches: 12. This CDR3 is 15 amino acids long. In germline, CDR1 is SGHTA, CDR2 FQGNSA.

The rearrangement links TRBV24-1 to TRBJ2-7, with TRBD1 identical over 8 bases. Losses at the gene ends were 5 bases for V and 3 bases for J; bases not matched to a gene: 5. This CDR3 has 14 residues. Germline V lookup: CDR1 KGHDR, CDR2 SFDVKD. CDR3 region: CATSVGQGGYEQYF. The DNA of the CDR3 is TGTGCCACCAGTGTCGGACAGGGAGGCTACGAGCAGTACTTC.

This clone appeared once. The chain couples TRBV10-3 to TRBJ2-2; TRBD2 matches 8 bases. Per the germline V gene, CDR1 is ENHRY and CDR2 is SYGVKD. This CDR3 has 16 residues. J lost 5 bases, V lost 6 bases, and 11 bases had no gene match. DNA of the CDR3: TGTGCCATCAGCGGGGTTAGCGGGGCAGGGACCGGGGAGCTGTTTTTT. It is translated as CAISGVSGAGTGELFF.

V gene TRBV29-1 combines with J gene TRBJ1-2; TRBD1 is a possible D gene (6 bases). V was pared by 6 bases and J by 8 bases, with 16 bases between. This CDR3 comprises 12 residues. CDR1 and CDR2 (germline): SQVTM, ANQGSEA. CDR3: CSVRGGRTGYTF. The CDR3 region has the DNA TGCAGCGTCCGAGGGGGGAGGACCGGCTACACCTTC.

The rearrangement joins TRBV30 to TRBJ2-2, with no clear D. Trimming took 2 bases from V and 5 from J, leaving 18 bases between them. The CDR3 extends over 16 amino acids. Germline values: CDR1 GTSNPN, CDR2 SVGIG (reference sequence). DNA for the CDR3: TGTGCCTGGAGTCCTGGTCCCTGGGGTGGAACCGGGGAGCTGTTTTTT. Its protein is CAWSPGPWGGTGELFF.